This entry lists 28 T cell receptor beta chains sequenced from one sample in a study of shared clonotypes between healthy human individuals. Naive CD8 populations comprised CD45RO-negative cells positively selected for CCR7, excluding terminally differentiated effector memory CD45RA+ cells. Libraries were prepared by immunoSEQ multiplex PCR; TCRdb keeps only in-frame clonotypes and omits some of them. The sample includes about 650,000 clones, roughly 95% of them seen just once. Sample: naive CD8+ T cells sorted from blood. The receptors derive from a woman aged 25 to 39 in good health.

The rearrangement joins TRBV29-1 to TRBJ2-3, with D unclear. CDR1 and CDR2 from the germline V gene are SQVTM and ANQGSEA. The CDR3 contains 14 residues. V dropped 4 bases and J dropped 1 base, with 12 bases sitting between them. The CDR3 protein is CSVALGFGTDTQYF. DNA of the CDR3: TGCAGCGTTGCTTTGGGATTTGGCACAGATACGCAGTATTTT.

The rearrangement uses TRBV29-1 and TRBJ2-1; tentative D call: TRBD2 (5 bases). This CDR3 has 12 residues. The V gene's germline CDR1 is SQVTM and CDR2 ANQGSEA. V was pared by 4 bases and J by 10 bases, with 14 bases between. The CDR3 DNA is TGCAGCGTTGTGGTAGCTGGAGGCGAGCAGTTCTTC. Encoded protein: CSVVVAGGEQFF.

This clone was detected once. The chain has TRBV4-2 and TRBJ2-5; 11 bases match TRBD2. This CDR3 spans 17 amino acids. V dropped 4 bases and J dropped 5; count of bases not matched to a gene: 12. CDR1 is LGHNA, CDR2 YNFKEQ, per germline. CDR3 DNA: TGTGCCAGCAGCCCGGGGGTAGCGGGAGGGCCGGGGGAGACCCAGTACTTC. It codes for CASSPGVAGGPGETQYF.

V is TRBV28 and J is TRBJ2-7; perhaps TRBD2 as D (5 bases). Germline values: CDR1 MDHEN, CDR2 SYDVKM. The ends were cut back, 0 bases at V and 4 bases at J, with 13 bases in the middle. CDR3 length: 15 residues. The CDR3 bases are TGTGCCAGCAGTTTATGGGTAGCGCCAAATTACGAGCAGTACTTC. The encoded protein is CASSLWVAPNYEQYF.

The chain links TRBV19 to TRBJ2-6; no definite D call. CDR3 size: 17 residues. Trimming cost V 3 bases and J 0 bases, with 12 bases left between them. Germline assignment: CDR1 LNHDA and CDR2 SQIVND (reference sequence). As DNA, the CDR3 is TGTGCCAGTAGTATCGACTGGGTGGTCTCTGGGGCCAACGTCCTGACTTTC. Translated, it gives CASSIDWVVSGANVLTF.

This clone was recorded only once. The chain couples TRBV2 to TRBJ1-1, with a tentative D call TRBD1 (6 bases). Germline values: CDR1 SNHLY, CDR2 FYNNEI. The CDR3 consists of 12 residues. V was clipped by 8 bases and J by 3 bases, with 10 bases between them. The CDR3 loop reads CASQSGDTEAFF. The CDR3 DNA is TGTGCCAGCCAGTCAGGGGACACTGAAGCTTTCTTT.

The V and J genes are TRBV4-1 and TRBJ1-1; D remains ambiguous. Per the germline V gene, CDR1 is MGHRA and CDR2 is YSYEKL. V gave up 1 base and J gave up 1 base, with 7 bases separating them. CDR3 length: 14 amino acids. The CDR3 coding sequence is TGCGCCAGCAGCCAAGCGGGGAAGAACACTGAAGCTTTCTTT. Protein sequence: CASSQAGKNTEAFF.

The rearrangement joins TRBV7-8 to TRBJ2-5; D gene unclear. V shed 1 base and J shed 5 bases, with 14 bases lying between them. Germline V gene lookup returns CDR1 SGHVS and CDR2 FQNEAQ. The CDR3 has 15 amino acids. For the CDR3, the DNA is TGTGCCAGCAGCTTAGTTGGTAGACTTGATGAGACCCAGTACTTC. Its translation is CASSLVGRLDETQYF.

This chain connects TRBV14 to TRBJ2-5, with D perhaps matching TRBD1 (5 bases). V was trimmed by 4 bases and J by 2 bases, leaving 11 bases between them. The CDR3 consists of 14 residues. The germline gives CDR1 SGHDN, CDR2 FVKESK. CDR3 sequence reads: CASSLRQLQETQYF. As DNA, the CDR3 is TGTGCCAGCAGCCTTCGACAGTTACAAGAGACCCAGTACTTC.

The rearrangement uses TRBV9 and TRBJ1-1, with 7 nucleotides matching TRBD1. The CDR3 extends over 15 amino acids. V lost 6 bases, J lost 6 bases, and 14 bases stayed unmatched. CDR1 and CDR2 from the germline V gene are SGDLS and YYNGEE. CDR3: CASTGTVGRDAEAFF. CDR3 nucleotides: TGTGCCAGCACCGGGACAGTCGGCAGGGACGCTGAAGCTTTCTTT.

This clone was recorded once. V is TRBV11-2 and J is TRBJ1-1; D is ambiguous. The V end was cut by 3 bases, the J end by 4 bases, with 15 bases between. This CDR3 has 15 residues. Germline lookup yields CDR1 SGHAT and CDR2 FQNNGV. The CDR3: CASSLGLWLSTEAFF. The DNA of the CDR3 is TGTGCCAGCAGCTTGGGTCTCTGGCTGAGCACTGAAGCTTTCTTT.

As concerns this clone: This same CDR3 is encoded by further DNA sequences in the sample. The V gene is TRBV5-6, the J gene TRBJ2-7; D unresolved. Germline CDR1 reads SGHDT; CDR2 reads YYEEEE. With 2 bases removed from V and 4 bases from J, the gap between germline ends came to 4 bases. CDR3 size: 11 residues. The CDR3 DNA reads as TGTGCCAGCAGCTTTGGGTACGAGCAGTACTTC. Translated: CASSFGYEQYF.

This chain connects TRBV5-6 to TRBJ2-1; 7 bases agree with TRBD2. Germline loops: CDR1 SGHDT, CDR2 YYEEEE. Trimming cost V 2 bases and J 13 bases; bases outside gene matches: 3. The CDR3 loop spans 11 amino acids. The CDR3 region is CASSFKRDQFF. CDR3 nucleotide sequence: TGTGCCAGCAGCTTCAAGCGGGATCAGTTCTTC.

Only one count was recorded for this clone. The chain joins TRBV11-2 to TRBJ1-1, with no clear D. The V gene lost 0 bases and the J gene lost 1 base, with 6 bases spanning the gap. In germline, CDR1 is SGHAT, CDR2 FQNNGV. CDR3 length: 14 residues. Here the CDR3 reads CASSLDLTNTEAFF. The DNA of the CDR3 is TGTGCCAGCAGCTTAGATCTCACGAACACTGAAGCTTTCTTT.

This clone was seen once. V and J are TRBV7-2 and TRBJ2-3; tentative D call: TRBD1 (7 bases). Germline CDR1 SGHTA, CDR2 FQGNSA. The ends were cut back, 4 bases at V and 2 bases at J, with 16 bases in the middle. The CDR3 is 16 amino acids. CDR3 protein: CASSSGRDRLTDTQYF. CDR3 sequence (DNA): TGTGCCAGCAGCTCCGGGCGGGACAGACTCACAGATACGCAGTATTTT.

This clone was counted a single time. The CDR3 nucleotides read TGTGCCAGCAGCTCACCGGGACTAGCGGACCATGAGCAGTTCTTC. Protein product: CASSSPGLADHEQFF. The chain joins TRBV5-4 to TRBJ2-1; 11 positions agree with TRBD2. V was pared by 3 bases and J by 8 bases, with 7 bases of the junction left unmatched. CDR1 and CDR2 (germline): SGHNT, YYREEE (reference sequence). The CDR3 is 15 residues long.

This chain links TRBV29-1 with TRBJ2-1; D is unclear. Germline V gene lookup returns CDR1 SQVTM and CDR2 ANQGSEA. The CDR3 loop spans 13 amino acids. The germline V and J ends were trimmed by 4 bases and 3 bases, with 10 bases remaining between them. The CDR3 DNA follows: TGCAGCGTTGCGGCGACGGGCTACAATGAGCAGTTCTTC. Its translation is CSVAATGYNEQFF.

The chain recombines TRBV19 with TRBJ1-2; 7 bases are shared with TRBD1. Trimming cost V 6 bases and J 4 bases; bases outside gene matches: 11. The CDR3 is 15 residues long. CDR1 and CDR2 from the germline V gene are LNHDA and SQIVND (reference sequence). The CDR3 is CASRGDSNIPYGYTF. Written as DNA, the CDR3 is TGTGCCAGTAGAGGGGACAGTAATATCCCCTATGGCTACACCTTC.

The V call is TRBV27, the J call TRBJ2-1, with D possibly being TRBD2 (5 bases). The CDR3 loop spans 15 amino acids. Trimming removed 6 bases at V and 0 bases at J, with 12 bases between. Germline assignment: CDR1 MNHEY and CDR2 SMNVEV (reference sequence). The CDR3 DNA reads as TGTGCCAGCAGACCCGGGAAAAGCTCCTACAATGAGCAGTTCTTC. Translation: CASRPGKSSYNEQFF.

The chain couples TRBV12-5 to TRBJ1-2, with 8 bases aligning to TRBD1. This CDR3 has 17 residues. Trimming at V came to 6 bases and at J to 1 base, leaving 13 bases not matched to a gene. Germline lookup yields CDR1 LGHNT and CDR2 FRNRAP. The CDR3 reads CASGSWTGRSRNYGYTF. Written as DNA, the CDR3 is TGTGCTAGTGGCTCGTGGACAGGGCGTTCTCGTAACTATGGCTACACCTTC.

V is TRBV28 and J is TRBJ2-3; the match to TRBD2 covers 7 bases. V shed 1 base and J 5 bases; nucleotides not matched to a gene: 6. CDR3 length equals 15 residues. From germline, CDR1 is MDHEN and CDR2 SYDVKM. CDR3 nucleotides: TGTGCCAGCAGTTTATCGGGGGGTCCGGGAGATACGCAGTATTTT. This encodes CASSLSGGPGDTQYF. The whole variable domain, filled in from reference TRBV28 and TRBJ2-3, reads DVKVTQSSRYLVKRTGEKVFLECVQDMDHENMFWYRQDPGLGLRLIYFSYDVKMKEKGDIPEGYSVSREKKERFSLILESASTNQTSMYLCASSLSGGPGDTQYFGPGTRLTVL.

J is TRBJ2-7 and V is TRBV6-6; D unresolved. V dropped 0 bases and J dropped 4 bases, with 7 bases sitting between them. The length of the CDR3 is 13 residues. Germline V gene sequence: CDR1 MNHNY, CDR2 SVGAGI (reference sequence). The CDR3 DNA reads TGTGCCAGCAGTTACTCGCGCGCGTACGAGCAGTACTTC. This encodes CASSYSRAYEQYF.

The rearrangement links TRBV27 to TRBJ1-1; D is ambiguous. Trimming cost V 2 bases and J 0 bases, with 7 bases left between them. The CDR3 extends over 14 amino acids. Germline CDR1 reads MNHEY; CDR2 reads SMNVEV (reference sequence). The CDR3 DNA follows: TGTGCCAGCAGTTTAGGCGTTTTGAACACTGAAGCTTTCTTT. It is translated as CASSLGVLNTEAFF.

The CDR3 DNA is TGTGCCAGCAGCCTACGGACTAGCGGGAGGAATACGCAGTATTTT. This codes for CASSLRTSGRNTQYF. The chain recombines TRBV13 with TRBJ2-3, with 14 bases aligning to TRBD2. The CDR3 length is 15 residues. The ends lost 5 bases at V and 7 bases at J; junction bases unmatched: 5. Germline values: CDR1 PRHDT, CDR2 FYEKMQ (reference sequence).

This chain links TRBV5-1 with TRBJ2-2; a weak D match, TRBD1 (5 bases). V lost 4 bases and J lost 4, with 17 bases in between. The CDR3 is 16 amino acids. Germline V gene lookup returns CDR1 SGHRS and CDR2 YFSETQ. The CDR3 DNA reads as TGCGCCAGCAGCCCCTCTCAGGGTTACCTCACCGGGGAGCTGTTTTTT. Protein sequence: CASSPSQGYLTGELFF.

The V call is TRBV29-1, the J call TRBJ1-1, with D possibly matching TRBD1 (6 bases). The V end lost 8 bases, the J end lost 4 bases, and 14 bases lay between the germline ends. The CDR3 loop spans 12 amino acids. CDR1 is SQVTM, CDR2 ANQGSEA, per germline. For the CDR3, the DNA is TGCAGCTCTGGGGGCGGTATCACTGAAGCTTTCTTT. Protein product: CSSGGGITEAFF.

The gene calls are TRBV5-1 and TRBJ1-4; no reliable D call. The V end was cut by 5 bases, the J end by 6 bases, with 23 bases between. This CDR3 contains 17 residues. CDR1 is SGHRS, CDR2 YFSETQ, per germline. Here the CDR3 DNA reads TGCGCCAGCAGGCCCGGAGGGATCCTACATTGGGATGAAAAACTGTTTTTT. Translated, it gives CASRPGGILHWDEKLFF. Supplemented by reference TRBV5-1 and TRBJ1-4, the full variable domain reads KAGVTQTPRYLIKTRGQQVTLSCSPISGHRSVSWYQQTPGQGLQFLFEYFSETQRNKGNFPGRFSGRQFSNSRSEMNVSTLELGDSALYLCASRPGGILHWDEKLFFGSGTQLSVL.

This rearrangement joins TRBV13 to TRBJ2-7; D is unclear. V lost 0 bases and J lost 3, with 9 bases in between. The germline V gene has CDR1 PRHDT and CDR2 FYEKMQ (reference sequence). This CDR3 spans 14 amino acids. The CDR3 is CASSLGDLGYEQYF. The CDR3 DNA is TGTGCCAGCAGCTTAGGGGACCTCGGCTACGAGCAGTACTTC.